This is a list of T cell receptor beta chains from one sample in a study of blood T cell repertoires in COVID-19. Produced via immunoSEQ multiplex PCR; TCRdb's table is partial and in-frame only. The sample lists a few hundred thousand clones, 83% occurring once. Source material: peripheral blood. The origin of the receptors is a woman aged 50 to 60 with acute or convalescent COVID-19. Each CDR3 is given with its conserved first and last residue. Each record gives: V gene, D gene, J gene, clone size, CDR3 protein, CDR3 DNA. A D gene is named only where the DNA matches it firmly. Clone size, where shown, is once, few, many, or a class for clones that have expanded.

TRBV7-2,TRBD1,TRBJ1-2,NA,CASSPGGTGTYGYTF,TGTGCCAGCAGCCCCGGGGGGACAGGGACCTATGGCTACACCTTC
TRBV19,NA,TRBJ1-1,NA,CASSTRQEAFF,TGTGCCAGTAGTACCCGACAGGAAGCTTTCTTT
TRBV19,NA,TRBJ1-5,NA,CASSIGPEGNQPQHF,TGTGCCAGTAGTATAGGGCCCGAGGGTAATCAGCCCCAGCATTTT
TRBV3-1/TRBV3-2,NA,TRBJ1-2,NA,CASSPADSPYGYTF,TGTGCCAGCAGCCCCGCGGACTCCCCCTATGGCTACACCTTC
TRBV24-1,NA,TRBJ2-2,NA,CATSDFKPEAGELNTGELFF,TGTGCCACCAGTGATTTTAAACCTGAGGCCGGGGAGCTGAACACCGGGGAGCTGTTTTTT
TRBV6-2/TRBV6-3,NA,TRBJ2-4,NA,CASSPARTGRENIQYF,TGTGCCAGCAGTCCCGCCAGGACAGGGAGGGAAAACATTCAGTACTTC
TRBV19,TRBD1,TRBJ1-1,NA,CASSPRGRATEAFF,TGTGCCAGTAGTCCCAGGGGGCGCGCCACTGAAGCTTTCTTT
TRBV7-2,NA,TRBJ2-7,NA,CASSLAGGASYEQYF,TGTGCCAGCAGCTTAGCGGGGGGGGCATCCTACGAGCAGTACTTC
TRBV7-2,TRBD1,TRBJ1-3,NA,CASSPRQGPTGNTIYF,TGTGCCAGCAGCCCGAGACAGGGCCCCACTGGAAACACCATATATTTT
TRBV20-1,TRBD1,TRBJ2-6,NA,CSASVPGQSSGANVLTF,TGCAGTGCTAGTGTCCCGGGACAGAGCTCTGGGGCCAACGTCCTGACTTTC
TRBV19,NA,TRBJ1-5,NA,CASQQGGGESNQPQHF,TGTGCCAGTCAACAGGGCGGTGGGGAGAGCAATCAGCCCCAGCATTTT
TRBV7-2,TRBD1,TRBJ2-5,NA,CASSLGDRVPETQYF,TGTGCCAGCAGCTTGGGGGACAGGGTCCCAGAGACCCAGTACTTC
TRBV4-1,TRBD2,TRBJ2-1,NA,CASSPGLADNEQFF,TGCGCCAGCAGCCCGGGACTAGCGGACAATGAGCAGTTCTTC
TRBV5-6,NA,TRBJ2-5,once,CASTSGGNQETQYF,TGTGCCAGCACCTCAGGAGGGAACCAAGAGACCCAGTACTTC
TRBV14,NA,TRBJ2-7,NA,CASSQVPSSYEQYF,TGTGCCAGCAGCCAAGTCCCCAGCTCCTACGAGCAGTACTTC
TRBV7-3,TRBD1,TRBJ2-5,once,CASSAGGTETQYF,TGTGCCAGCAGCGCAGGGGGCACGGAGACCCAGTACTTC
TRBV5-1,TRBD1,TRBJ2-3,NA,CASSPAPDRAADTQYF,TGCGCCAGCAGCCCCGCCCCAGACAGGGCCGCAGATACGCAGTATTTT
TRBV16,NA,TRBJ2-1,NA,CASSQPGVSEQFF,TGTGCCAGCAGCCAGCCCGGGGTGAGTGAGCAGTTCTTC
TRBV2,TRBD1,TRBJ1-5,NA,CASSEYGTGGSNQPQHF,TGTGCCAGCAGTGAATATGGGACAGGGGGGAGCAATCAGCCCCAGCATTTT
TRBV27,NA,TRBJ2-3,NA,CASSGRPSRGLTDTQYF,TGTGCCAGCAGTGGCCGCCCCAGCAGGGGCCTTACAGATACGCAGTATTTT
TRBV9,NA,TRBJ2-7,NA,CASSVGDIAYEQYF,TGTGCCAGCAGCGTAGGGGACATAGCCTACGAGCAGTACTTC
TRBV7-2,TRBD1,TRBJ1-3,NA,CASTRGPGNTIYF,TGTGCCAGCACTAGGGGGCCCGGAAACACCATATATTTT
TRBV4-1,TRBD2,TRBJ2-1,NA,CASSQDFVAGDYNEQFF,TGCGCCAGCAGCCAAGATTTCGTAGCGGGCGACTACAATGAGCAGTTCTTC
TRBV19,TRBD1,TRBJ2-7,NA,CASSIRSTGTYEQYF,TGTGCCAGTAGTATACGTTCGACAGGGACCTACGAGCAGTACTTC
TRBV29-1,TRBD1,TRBJ1-1,NA,CSVPGQVLNTEAFF,TGCAGCGTCCCGGGACAGGTCCTGAACACTGAAGCTTTCTTT
TRBV18,NA,TRBJ2-3,NA,CASSLGQTHGTDTQYF,TGTGCCAGCTCACTCGGACAGACCCACGGTACAGATACGCAGTATTTT
TRBV6-6,TRBD2,TRBJ2-1,NA,CASSRPGLAARGDEQFF,TGTGCCAGCAGTCGACCGGGACTAGCGGCCCGAGGCGATGAGCAGTTCTTC
TRBV5-1,TRBD1,TRBJ2-7,NA,CASSLTGTESYEQYF,TGCGCCAGCAGCTTGACCGGGACAGAGTCCTACGAGCAGTACTTC
TRBV11-2,NA,TRBJ1-5,few,CASSLRGYSNQPQHF,TGTGCCAGCAGCTTACGAGGGTATAGCAATCAGCCCCAGCATTTT
TRBV5-1,TRBD1,TRBJ1-6,NA,CASSLPPGQGGNNSPLHF,TGCGCCAGCAGCTTACCCCCGGGACAGGGAGGGAATAATTCACCCCTCCACTTT
TRBV5-1,NA,TRBJ2-5,NA,CATRVVGEETQYF,TGCGCCACGAGGGTCGTCGGGGAAGAGACCCAGTACTTC
TRBV3-1/TRBV3-2,TRBD2,TRBJ2-2,NA,CASSLLLAGGTGELFF,TGTGCCAGCAGCCTCCTTTTAGCGGGAGGCACCGGGGAGCTGTTTTTT
TRBV12-3/TRBV12-4,NA,TRBJ2-7,NA,CASSLGTGYEQYF,TGTGCCAGCAGTTTAGGGACGGGGTACGAGCAGTACTTC
TRBV6-6,NA,TRBJ1-5,once,CASSRSAENQPQHF,TGTGCCAGCAGTCGATCGGCGGAGAATCAGCCCCAGCATTTT
TRBV10-3,TRBD1,TRBJ2-6,NA,CAISRVNRGAGANVLTF,TGTGCCATCAGTAGGGTGAACAGGGGGGCAGGGGCCAACGTCCTGACTTTC
TRBV5-1,TRBD2,TRBJ2-5,NA,CASSPNLAGGSPETQYF,TGCGCCAGCAGCCCTAATCTAGCGGGAGGGTCCCCGGAGACCCAGTACTTC
TRBV7-2,NA,TRBJ2-1,NA,CASSLAQSGHEQFF,TGTGCCAGCAGCTTAGCGCAGAGTGGGCATGAGCAGTTCTTC
TRBV24-1,TRBD2,TRBJ2-1,once,CATRLAGSNEQFF,TGTGCCACCCGACTAGCGGGCAGCAATGAGCAGTTCTTC
TRBV6-5,NA,TRBJ2-2,NA,CASSSVTGELFF,TGTGCCTCGTCGAGCGTAACCGGGGAGCTGTTTTTT
TRBV28,NA,TRBJ2-7,NA,CASSPTGNYYEQYF,TGTGCCAGCAGTCCGACCGGGAACTACTACGAGCAGTACTTC
TRBV18,TRBD2,TRBJ2-3,once,CASSPGLAGVSVRDTQYF,TGTGCCAGCTCACCGGGACTAGCGGGAGTCTCAGTTAGAGATACGCAGTATTTT